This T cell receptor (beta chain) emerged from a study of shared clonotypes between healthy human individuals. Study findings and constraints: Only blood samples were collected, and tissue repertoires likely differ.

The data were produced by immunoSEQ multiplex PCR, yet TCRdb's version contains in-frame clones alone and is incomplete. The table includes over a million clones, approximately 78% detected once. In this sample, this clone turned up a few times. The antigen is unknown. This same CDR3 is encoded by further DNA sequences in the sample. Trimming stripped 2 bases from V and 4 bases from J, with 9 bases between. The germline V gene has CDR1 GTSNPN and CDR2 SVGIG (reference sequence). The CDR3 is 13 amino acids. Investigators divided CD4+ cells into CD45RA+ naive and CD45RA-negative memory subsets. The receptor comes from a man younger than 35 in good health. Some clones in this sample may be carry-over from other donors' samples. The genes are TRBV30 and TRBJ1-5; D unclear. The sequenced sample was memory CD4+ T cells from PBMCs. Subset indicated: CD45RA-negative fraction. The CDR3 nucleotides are TGTGCCTGGAGTTTCGGTGAGAATCAGCCCCAGCATTTT. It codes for CAWSFGENQPQHF.